Listed below are T cell receptor beta chains from one sample, sequenced in a study of CD8 T cells in Susac syndrome. One entry per CDR3 protein, called by TCRdb with MiXCR from the immunoSEQ multiplex PCR reads. The table has 200,000 to 250,000 distinct CDR3 sequences, 95% seen once. The sample comprised CD4+ T cells from PBMCs. These receptors originate from a human donor with multiple sclerosis. Both conserved end residues are part of each CDR3. D genes are given only for firm matches. Expanded clones get a size class; other rows say once, few or many, or leave the size out.

V: TRBV20-1
length: 14
D: .
size: .
J: TRBJ1-5
DNA: TGCAGTGCTAGTGCGGGGTCACGCAATCAGCCCCAGCATTTT
CDR3: CSASAGSRNQPQHF

V: TRBV3-1
length: 12
D: .
size: .
J: TRBJ2-7
DNA: TGTGCCAGCAGCCAAGTGAGGGACGAGCAGTACTTC
CDR3: CASSQVRDEQYF

V: TRBV7-9
length: 16
D: TRBD1
size: .
J: TRBJ2-1
DNA: TGTGCCAGCAGAAAGGACAGGGGGTCTCCCTACAATGAGCAGTTCTTC
CDR3: CASRKDRGSPYNEQFF

V: TRBV3-1
length: 14
D: .
size: .
J: TRBJ2-2
DNA: TGTGCCAGCAGCCACGGGCGAGACACCGGGGAGCTGTTTTTT
CDR3: CASSHGRDTGELFF

V: TRBV30
length: 16
D: .
size: .
J: TRBJ2-7
DNA: TGTGCCTGGAGGGGTGCGGGATGGCAGGGCTCCTACGAGCAGTACTTC
CDR3: CAWRGAGWQGSYEQYF

V: TRBV21-1
length: 15
D: .
size: .
J: TRBJ2-7
DNA: TGTGCCAGCAGCCTACCCCAGGGGACTGCCTACGAGCAGTACTTC
CDR3: CASSLPQGTAYEQYF

V: TRBV20-1
length: 16
D: TRBD2
size: .
J: TRBJ2-1
DNA: TGCAGTGCTTCCTCGTTGTCTAGCGGGCGGTACAATGAGCAGTTCTTC
CDR3: CSASSLSSGRYNEQFF

V: TRBV20-1
length: 16
D: .
size: .
J: TRBJ1-4
DNA: TGCAGTGCTAGAGATCCGATGCGGGGTGCTAATGAAAAACTGTTTTTT
CDR3: CSARDPMRGANEKLFF

V: TRBV12-3/TRBV12-4
length: 13
D: .
size: once
J: TRBJ2-7
DNA: TGTGCCAGCAGTTTACGGTCCGCCTACGAGCAGTACTTC
CDR3: CASSLRSAYEQYF

V: TRBV24-1
length: 14
D: .
size: .
J: TRBJ2-7
DNA: TGTGCCACCAGTGAGGACACACCAACGGACGAGCAGTACTTC
CDR3: CATSEDTPTDEQYF

V: TRBV3-1
length: 15
D: TRBD2
size: .
J: TRBJ2-7
DNA: TGTGCCAGCAGCCAAGATTTCGGGAGGTTCTACGAGCAGTACTTC
CDR3: CASSQDFGRFYEQYF

V: TRBV7-9
length: 13
D: .
size: .
J: TRBJ1-5
DNA: TGTGCCAGCAGCCCCGACTCCGGTCAGCCCCAGCATTTT
CDR3: CASSPDSGQPQHF

V: TRBV14
length: 14
D: .
size: once
J: TRBJ1-1
DNA: TGTGCCAGCAGCCATAACCAAAGGGGCGCTGAAGCTTTCTTT
CDR3: CASSHNQRGAEAFF

V: TRBV14
length: 15
D: .
size: .
J: TRBJ2-1
DNA: TGTGCCAGCAGCCCCTTTCTGACCGGGTACAATGAGCAGTTCTTC
CDR3: CASSPFLTGYNEQFF

V: TRBV5-4
length: 15
D: .
size: .
J: TRBJ2-3
DNA: TGTGCCAGCAGGACCGGAGGGAAGAGCACAGATACGCAGTATTTT
CDR3: CASRTGGKSTDTQYF

V: TRBV7-2
length: 15
D: .
size: .
J: TRBJ2-5
DNA: TGTGCCAGCAGCTTAGTGGCAGAACCACAAGAGACCCAGTACTTC
CDR3: CASSLVAEPQETQYF

V: TRBV29-1
length: 13
D: .
size: .
J: TRBJ1-2
DNA: TGCAGCGTTGGATCAGGGCAGGGCAGCGGCTACACCTTC
CDR3: CSVGSGQGSGYTF

V: TRBV20-1
length: 15
D: .
size: .
J: TRBJ2-5
DNA: TGCAGTGCTAGTTGGGGGGGCCCTACTCAAGAGACCCAGTACTTC
CDR3: CSASWGGPTQETQYF

V: TRBV30
length: 12
D: TRBD1
size: .
J: TRBJ2-7
DNA: TGTGCCTGGAAGGGACAGGGAGAGGTACAGTACTTC
CDR3: CAWKGQGEVQYF

V: TRBV20-1
length: 12
D: .
size: .
J: TRBJ2-1
DNA: TGCAGTGCTAGATCCCTCAACAATGAGCAGTTCTTC
CDR3: CSARSLNNEQFF

V: TRBV27
length: 16
D: TRBD1
size: .
J: TRBJ2-2
DNA: TGTGCCAGCAGTTCGCCCGGGACAGAACACACCGGGGAGCTGTTTTTT
CDR3: CASSSPGTEHTGELFF

V: TRBV4-2
length: 15
D: TRBD2
size: .
J: TRBJ2-3
DNA: TGTGCCAGCAGCCAAGATCGACTAGCCGCAGATACGCAGTATTTT
CDR3: CASSQDRLAADTQYF

V: TRBV20-1
length: 16
D: .
size: .
J: TRBJ2-2
DNA: TGCAGTGCTAGACCCGCAGTAGGGCAGCTCGCGGGGGAGCTGTTTTTT
CDR3: CSARPAVGQLAGELFF

V: TRBV28
length: 16
D: TRBD1
size: .
J: TRBJ2-7
DNA: TGTGCCAGCAGGGGACAGGGACTCCAAGTCTCCTACGAGCAGTACTTC
CDR3: CASRGQGLQVSYEQYF

V: TRBV29-1
length: 13
D: .
size: .
J: TRBJ2-1
DNA: TGCAGCGTTTCTAGGACAGCGTCCAATGAGCAGTTCTTC
CDR3: CSVSRTASNEQFF

V: TRBV6-1
length: 12
D: .
size: .
J: TRBJ2-7
DNA: TGTGCCAGCAGCCAGGGGGGCCTCGAGCAGTACTTC
CDR3: CASSQGGLEQYF